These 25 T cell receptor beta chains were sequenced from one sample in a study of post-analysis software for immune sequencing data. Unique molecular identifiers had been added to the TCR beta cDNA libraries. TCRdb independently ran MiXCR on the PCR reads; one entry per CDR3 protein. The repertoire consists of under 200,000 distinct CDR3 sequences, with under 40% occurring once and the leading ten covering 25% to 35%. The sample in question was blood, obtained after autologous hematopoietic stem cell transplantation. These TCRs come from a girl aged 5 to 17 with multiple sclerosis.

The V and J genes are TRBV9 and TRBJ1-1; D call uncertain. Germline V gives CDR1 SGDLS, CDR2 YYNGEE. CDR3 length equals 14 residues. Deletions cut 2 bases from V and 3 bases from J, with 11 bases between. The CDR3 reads CASSVSPWDTEAFF. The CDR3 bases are TGTGCCAGCAGCGTGTCCCCCTGGGACACTGAAGCTTTCTTT.

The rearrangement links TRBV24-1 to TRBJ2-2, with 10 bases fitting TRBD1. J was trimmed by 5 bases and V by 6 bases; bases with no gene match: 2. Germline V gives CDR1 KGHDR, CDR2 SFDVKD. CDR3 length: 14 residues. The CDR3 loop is CATSTGQGTGELFF. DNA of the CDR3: TGTGCCACCAGTACGGGACAGGGGACCGGGGAGCTGTTTTTT.

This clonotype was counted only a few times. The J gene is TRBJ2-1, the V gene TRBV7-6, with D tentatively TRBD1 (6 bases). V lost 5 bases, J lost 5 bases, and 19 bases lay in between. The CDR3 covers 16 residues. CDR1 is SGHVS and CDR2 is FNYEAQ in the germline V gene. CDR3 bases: TGTGCCAGCAGCCACGCATTCCAGGGGAACGACAATGAGCAGTTCTTC. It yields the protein CASSHAFQGNDNEQFF.

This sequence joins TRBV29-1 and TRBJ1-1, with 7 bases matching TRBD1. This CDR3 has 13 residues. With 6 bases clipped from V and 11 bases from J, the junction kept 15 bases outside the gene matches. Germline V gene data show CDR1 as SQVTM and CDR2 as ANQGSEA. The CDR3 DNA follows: TGCAGCGTAGCCGGGACAGTGGCCCTCGGCGCTTTCTTT. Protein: CSVAGTVALGAFF. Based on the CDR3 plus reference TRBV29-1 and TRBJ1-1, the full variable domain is SAVISQKPSRDICQRGTSLTIQCQVDSQVTMMFWYRQQPGQSLTLIATANQGSEATYESGFVIDKFPISRPNLTFSTLTVSNMSPEDSSIYLCSVAGTVALGAFFGQGTRLTVV.

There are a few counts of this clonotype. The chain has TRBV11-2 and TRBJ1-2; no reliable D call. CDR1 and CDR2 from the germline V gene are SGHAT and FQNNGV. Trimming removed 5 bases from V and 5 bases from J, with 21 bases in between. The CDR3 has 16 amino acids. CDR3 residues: CASSPRRQARHYGYTF. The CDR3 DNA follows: TGTGCCAGCAGCCCCAGACGGCAGGCCCGTCATTATGGCTACACCTTC.

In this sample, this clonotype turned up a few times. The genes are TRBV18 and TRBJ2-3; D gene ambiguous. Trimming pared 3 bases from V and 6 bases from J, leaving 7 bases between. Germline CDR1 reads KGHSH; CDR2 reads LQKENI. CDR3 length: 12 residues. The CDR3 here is CASSPRADTQYF. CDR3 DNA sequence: TGTGCCAGCTCACCTAGGGCGGATACGCAGTATTTT.

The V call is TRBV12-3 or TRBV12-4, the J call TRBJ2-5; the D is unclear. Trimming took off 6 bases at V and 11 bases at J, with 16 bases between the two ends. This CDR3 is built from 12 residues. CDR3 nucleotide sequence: TGTGCCAGCAGCCCGGACCCCTCGGAGCAGTACTTC. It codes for CASSPDPSEQYF.

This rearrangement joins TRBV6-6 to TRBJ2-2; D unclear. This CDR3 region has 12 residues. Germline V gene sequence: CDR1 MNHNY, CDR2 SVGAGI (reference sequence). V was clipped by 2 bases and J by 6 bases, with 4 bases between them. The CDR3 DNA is TGTGCCAGCAGTTACGCGGCCGGGGAGCTGTTTTTT. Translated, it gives CASSYAAGELFF.

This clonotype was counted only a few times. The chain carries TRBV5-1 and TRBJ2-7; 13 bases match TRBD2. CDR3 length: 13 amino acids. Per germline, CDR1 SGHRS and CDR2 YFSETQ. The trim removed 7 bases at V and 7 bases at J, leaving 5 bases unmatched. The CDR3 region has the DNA TGCGCCAGCGGACTAGCGGGAGTAAGAGAGCAGTACTTC. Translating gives CASGLAGVREQYF.

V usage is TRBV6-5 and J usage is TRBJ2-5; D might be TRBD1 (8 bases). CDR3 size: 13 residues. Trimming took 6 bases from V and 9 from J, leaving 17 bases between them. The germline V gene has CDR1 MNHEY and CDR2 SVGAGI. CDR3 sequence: CASSWTGREAQYF. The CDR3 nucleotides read TGTGCCAGCAGCTGGACAGGGAGGGAGGCCCAGTACTTC.

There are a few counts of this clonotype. CDR3 bases: TGTGCCAGCAGCTTAGATGAGGGCTTAGGCTACACCTTC. It encodes CASSLDEGLGYTF. The chain is built from TRBV11-2 and TRBJ1-2; the D is unclear. The germline gives CDR1 SGHAT, CDR2 FQNNGV. The CDR3 totals 13 residues. Trimming removed 0 bases from V and 8 bases from J, with 10 bases in between.

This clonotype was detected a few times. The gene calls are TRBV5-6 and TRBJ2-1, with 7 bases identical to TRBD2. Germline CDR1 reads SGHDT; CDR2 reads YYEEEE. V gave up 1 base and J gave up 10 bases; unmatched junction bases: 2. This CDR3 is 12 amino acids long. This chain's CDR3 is CASSLSGGEQFF. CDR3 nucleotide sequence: TGTGCCAGCAGCTTGTCGGGGGGAGAGCAGTTCTTC.

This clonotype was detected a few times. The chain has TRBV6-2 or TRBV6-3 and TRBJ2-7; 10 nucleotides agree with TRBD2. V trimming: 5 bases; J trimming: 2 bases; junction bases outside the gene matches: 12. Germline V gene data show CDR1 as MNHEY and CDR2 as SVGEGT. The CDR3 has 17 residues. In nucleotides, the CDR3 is TGTGCCAGCAGTGCCCCCTGGGCTAGCGGGAGTCCCTACGAGCAGTACTTC. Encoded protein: CASSAPWASGSPYEQYF.

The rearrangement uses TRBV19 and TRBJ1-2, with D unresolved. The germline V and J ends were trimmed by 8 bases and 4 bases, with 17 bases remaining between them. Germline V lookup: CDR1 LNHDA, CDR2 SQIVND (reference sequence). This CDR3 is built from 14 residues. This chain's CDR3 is CASGNDGVGYGYTF. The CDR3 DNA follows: TGTGCCAGTGGCAATGACGGGGTGGGCTATGGCTACACCTTC. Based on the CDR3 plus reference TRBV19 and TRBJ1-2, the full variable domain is DGGITQSPKYLFRKEGQNVTLSCEQNLNHDAMYWYRQDPGQGLRLIYYSQIVNDFQKGDIAEGYSVSREKKESFPLTVTSAQKNPTAFYLCASGNDGVGYGYTFGSGTRLTVV.

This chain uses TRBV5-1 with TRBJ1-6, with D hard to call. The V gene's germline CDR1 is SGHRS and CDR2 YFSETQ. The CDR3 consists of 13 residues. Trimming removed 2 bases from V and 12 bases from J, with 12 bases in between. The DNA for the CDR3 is TGCGCCAGCAGCTTAAATAATGGGGAACCCCTCCACTTT. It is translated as CASSLNNGEPLHF. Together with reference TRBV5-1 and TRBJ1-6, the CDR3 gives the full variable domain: KAGVTQTPRYLIKTRGQQVTLSCSPISGHRSVSWYQQTPGQGLQFLFEYFSETQRNKGNFPGRFSGRQFSNSRSEMNVSTLELGDSALYLCASSLNNGEPLHFGNGTRLTVT.

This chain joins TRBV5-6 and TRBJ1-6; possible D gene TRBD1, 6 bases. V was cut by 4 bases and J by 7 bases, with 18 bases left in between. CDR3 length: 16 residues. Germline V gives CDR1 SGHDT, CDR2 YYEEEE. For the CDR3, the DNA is TGTGCCAGCAGCCCCGAAGGGGGGCGCAGGAATTCACCCCTCCACTTT. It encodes CASSPEGGRRNSPLHF.

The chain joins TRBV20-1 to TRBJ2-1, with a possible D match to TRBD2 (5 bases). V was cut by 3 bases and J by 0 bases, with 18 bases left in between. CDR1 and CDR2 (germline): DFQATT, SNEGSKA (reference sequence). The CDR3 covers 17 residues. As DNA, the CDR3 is TGCAGTGCTAGGCCGACGGTGGGAGAGGTCTCCTACAATGAGCAGTTCTTC. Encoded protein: CSARPTVGEVSYNEQFF.

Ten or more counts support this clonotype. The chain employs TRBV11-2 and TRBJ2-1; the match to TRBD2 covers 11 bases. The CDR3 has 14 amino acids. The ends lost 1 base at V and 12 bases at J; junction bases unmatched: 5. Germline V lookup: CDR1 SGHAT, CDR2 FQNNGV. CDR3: CASSLGSGRASQFF. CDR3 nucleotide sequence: TGTGCCAGCAGCTTAGGTAGCGGGAGGGCCTCGCAGTTCTTC.

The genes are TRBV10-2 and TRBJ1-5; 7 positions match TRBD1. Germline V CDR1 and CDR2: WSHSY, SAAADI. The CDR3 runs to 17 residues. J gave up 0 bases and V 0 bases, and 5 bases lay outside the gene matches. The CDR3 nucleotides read TGCGCCAGCAGTGAGTCGCAGGGGGGGGTTAGCAATCAGCCCCAGCATTTT. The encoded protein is CASSESQGGVSNQPQHF.

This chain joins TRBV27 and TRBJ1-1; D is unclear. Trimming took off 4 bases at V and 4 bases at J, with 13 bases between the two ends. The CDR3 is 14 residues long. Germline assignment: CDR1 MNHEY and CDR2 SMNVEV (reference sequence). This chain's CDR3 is CASSSLGVGTEAFF. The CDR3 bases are TGTGCCAGCAGTTCACTCGGGGTAGGCACTGAAGCTTTCTTT.

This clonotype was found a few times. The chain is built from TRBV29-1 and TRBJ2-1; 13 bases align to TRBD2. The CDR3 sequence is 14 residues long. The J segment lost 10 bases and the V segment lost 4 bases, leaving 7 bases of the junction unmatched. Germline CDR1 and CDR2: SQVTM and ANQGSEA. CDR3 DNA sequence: TGCAGCGTTGGGGGACTAGCGGGATTAAAGGAGCAGTTCTTC. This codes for CSVGGLAGLKEQFF.

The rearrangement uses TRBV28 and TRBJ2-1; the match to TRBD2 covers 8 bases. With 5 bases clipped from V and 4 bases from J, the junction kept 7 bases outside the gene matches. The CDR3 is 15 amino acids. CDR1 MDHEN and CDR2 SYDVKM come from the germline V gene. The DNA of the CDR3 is TGTGCCAGCAGTCTTCGGGTAGCGGGGTACAATGAGCAGTTCTTC. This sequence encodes CASSLRVAGYNEQFF.

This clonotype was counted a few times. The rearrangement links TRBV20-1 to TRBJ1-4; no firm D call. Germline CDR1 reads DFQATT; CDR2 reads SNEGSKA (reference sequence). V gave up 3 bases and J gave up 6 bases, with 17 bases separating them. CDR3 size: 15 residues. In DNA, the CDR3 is TGCAGTGCTAGCCACACGGGAGGGTCCGATGAAAAACTGTTTTTT. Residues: CSASHTGGSDEKLFF.

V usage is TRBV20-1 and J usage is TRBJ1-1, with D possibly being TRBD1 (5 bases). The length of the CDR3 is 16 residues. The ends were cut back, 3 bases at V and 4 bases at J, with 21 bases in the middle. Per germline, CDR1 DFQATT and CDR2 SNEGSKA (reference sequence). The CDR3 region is CSASQGPRGGVTEAFF. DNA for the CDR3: TGCAGTGCTAGCCAGGGCCCCCGTGGGGGGGTCACTGAAGCTTTCTTT.

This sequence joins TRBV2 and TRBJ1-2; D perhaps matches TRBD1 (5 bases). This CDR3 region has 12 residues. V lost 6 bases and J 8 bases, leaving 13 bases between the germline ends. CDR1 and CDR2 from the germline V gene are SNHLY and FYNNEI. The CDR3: CASRVGTLGYTF. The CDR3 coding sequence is TGTGCCAGCAGGGTCGGGACTCTGGGCTACACCTTC. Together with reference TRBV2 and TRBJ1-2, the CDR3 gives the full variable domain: EPEVTQTPSHQVTQMGQEVILRCVPISNHLYFYWYRQILGQKVEFLVSFYNNEISEKSEIFDDQFSVERPDGSNFTLKIRSTKLEDSAMYFCASRVGTLGYTFGSGTRLTVV.